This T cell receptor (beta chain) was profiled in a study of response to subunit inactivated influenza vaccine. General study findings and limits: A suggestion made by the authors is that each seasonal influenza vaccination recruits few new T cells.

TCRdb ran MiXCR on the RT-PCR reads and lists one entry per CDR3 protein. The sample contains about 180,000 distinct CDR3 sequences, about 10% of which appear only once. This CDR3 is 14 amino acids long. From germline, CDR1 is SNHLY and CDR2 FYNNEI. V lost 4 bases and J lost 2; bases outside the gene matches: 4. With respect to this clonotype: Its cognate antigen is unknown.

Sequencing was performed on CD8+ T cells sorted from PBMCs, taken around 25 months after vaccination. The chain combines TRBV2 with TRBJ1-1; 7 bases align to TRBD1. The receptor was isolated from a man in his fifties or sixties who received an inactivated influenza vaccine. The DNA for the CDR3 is TGTGCCAGCAGTGCCGGGACAGAAAACACTGAAGCTTTCTTT. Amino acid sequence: CASSAGTENTEAFF.